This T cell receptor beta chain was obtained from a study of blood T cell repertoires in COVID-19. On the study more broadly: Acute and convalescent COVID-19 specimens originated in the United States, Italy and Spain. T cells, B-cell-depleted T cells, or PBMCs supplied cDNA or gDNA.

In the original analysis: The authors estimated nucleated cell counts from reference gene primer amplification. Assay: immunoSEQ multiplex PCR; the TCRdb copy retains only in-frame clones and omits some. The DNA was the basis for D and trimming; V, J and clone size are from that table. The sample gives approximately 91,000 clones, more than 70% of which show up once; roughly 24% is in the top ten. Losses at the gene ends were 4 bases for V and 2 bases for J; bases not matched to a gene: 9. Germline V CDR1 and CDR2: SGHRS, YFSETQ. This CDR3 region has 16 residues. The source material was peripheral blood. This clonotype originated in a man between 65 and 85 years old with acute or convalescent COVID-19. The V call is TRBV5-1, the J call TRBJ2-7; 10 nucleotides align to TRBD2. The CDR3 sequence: CASSPSRTSGTYEQYF. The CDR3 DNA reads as TGCGCCAGCAGCCCTAGTCGGACTAGCGGTACCTACGAGCAGTACTTC. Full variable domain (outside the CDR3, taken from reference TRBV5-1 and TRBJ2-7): KAGVTQTPRYLIKTRGQQVTLSCSPISGHRSVSWYQQTPGQGLQFLFEYFSETQRNKGNFPGRFSGRQFSNSRSEMNVSTLELGDSALYLCASSPSRTSGTYEQYFGPGTRLTVT.